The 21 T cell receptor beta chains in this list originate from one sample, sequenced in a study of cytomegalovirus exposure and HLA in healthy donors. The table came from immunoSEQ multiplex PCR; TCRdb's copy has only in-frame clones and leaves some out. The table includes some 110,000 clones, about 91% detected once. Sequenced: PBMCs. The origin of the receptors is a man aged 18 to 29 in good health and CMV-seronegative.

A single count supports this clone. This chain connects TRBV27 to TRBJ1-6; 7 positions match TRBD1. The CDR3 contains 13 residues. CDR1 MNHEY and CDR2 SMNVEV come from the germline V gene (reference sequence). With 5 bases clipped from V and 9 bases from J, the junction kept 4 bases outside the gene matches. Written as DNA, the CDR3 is TGTGCCAGCAGTCCAACAGGGGTTTCACCCCTCCACTTT. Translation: CASSPTGVSPLHF.

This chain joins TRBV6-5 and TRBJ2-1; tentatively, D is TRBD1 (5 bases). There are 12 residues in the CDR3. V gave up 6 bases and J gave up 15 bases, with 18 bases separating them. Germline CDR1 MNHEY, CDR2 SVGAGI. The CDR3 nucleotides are TGTGCCAGCAGCATAACAGGTGTCAAACCGTTCTTC. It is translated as CASSITGVKPFF.

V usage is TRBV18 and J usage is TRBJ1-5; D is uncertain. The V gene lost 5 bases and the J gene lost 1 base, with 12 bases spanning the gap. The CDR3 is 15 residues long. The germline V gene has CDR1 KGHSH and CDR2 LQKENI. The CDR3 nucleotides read TGTGCCAGCTCAGTCGAGGTTATCAGCAATCAGCCCCAGCATTTT. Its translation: CASSVEVISNQPQHF.

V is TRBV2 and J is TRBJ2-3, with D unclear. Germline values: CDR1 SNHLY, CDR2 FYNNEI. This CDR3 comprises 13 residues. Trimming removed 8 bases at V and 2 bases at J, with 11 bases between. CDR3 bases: TGTGCCAGCTCTCAGGTCGTCACAGATACGCAGTATTTT. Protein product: CASSQVVTDTQYF.

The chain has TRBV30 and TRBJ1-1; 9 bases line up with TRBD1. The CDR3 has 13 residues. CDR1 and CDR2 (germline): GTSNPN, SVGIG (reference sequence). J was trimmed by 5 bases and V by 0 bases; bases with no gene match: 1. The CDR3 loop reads CAWSVQGATEAFF. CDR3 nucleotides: TGTGCCTGGAGTGTACAGGGGGCGACTGAAGCTTTCTTT.

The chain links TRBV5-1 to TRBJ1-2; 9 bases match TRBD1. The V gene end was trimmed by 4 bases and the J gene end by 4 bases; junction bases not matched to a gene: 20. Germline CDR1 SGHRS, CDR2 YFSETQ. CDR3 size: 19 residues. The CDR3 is CASSHRSSGTGPVVYGYTF. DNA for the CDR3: TGCGCCAGCAGCCATAGATCCTCCGGGACAGGGCCAGTTGTCTATGGCTACACCTTC. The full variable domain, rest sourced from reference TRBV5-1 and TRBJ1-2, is KAGVTQTPRYLIKTRGQQVTLSCSPISGHRSVSWYQQTPGQGLQFLFEYFSETQRNKGNFPGRFSGRQFSNSRSEMNVSTLELGDSALYLCASSHRSSGTGPVVYGYTFGSGTRLTVV.

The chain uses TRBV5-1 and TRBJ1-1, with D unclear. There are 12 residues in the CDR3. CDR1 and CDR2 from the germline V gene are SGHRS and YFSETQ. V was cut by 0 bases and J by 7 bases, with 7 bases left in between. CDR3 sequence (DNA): TGCGCCAGCAGCTTGGCCCTCGGTGAAGCTTTCTTT. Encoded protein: CASSLALGEAFF.

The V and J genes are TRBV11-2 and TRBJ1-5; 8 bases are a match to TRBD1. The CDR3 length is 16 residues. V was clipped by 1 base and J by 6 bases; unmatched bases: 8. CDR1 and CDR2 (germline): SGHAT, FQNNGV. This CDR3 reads CASSLVSGGVGQPQHF. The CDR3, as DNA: TGTGCCAGCAGCTTAGTCTCAGGGGGCGTGGGTCAGCCCCAGCATTTT.

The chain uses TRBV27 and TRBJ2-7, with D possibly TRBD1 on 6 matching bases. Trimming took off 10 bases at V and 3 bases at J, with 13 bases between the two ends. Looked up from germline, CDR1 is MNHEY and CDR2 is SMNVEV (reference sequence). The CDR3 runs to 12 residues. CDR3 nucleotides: TGTGCCACCAGGACAGCGAACTACGAGCAGTACTTC. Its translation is CATRTANYEQYF.

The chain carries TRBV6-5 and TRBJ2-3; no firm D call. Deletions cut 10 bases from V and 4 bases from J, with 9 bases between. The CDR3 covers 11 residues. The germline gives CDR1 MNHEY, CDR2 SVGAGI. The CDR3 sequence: CATRLADTQYF. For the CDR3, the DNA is TGTGCCACCCGACTCGCAGATACGCAGTATTTT.

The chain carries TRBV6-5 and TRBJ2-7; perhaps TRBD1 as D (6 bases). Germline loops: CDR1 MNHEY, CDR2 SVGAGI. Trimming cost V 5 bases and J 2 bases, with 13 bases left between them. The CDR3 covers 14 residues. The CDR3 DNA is TGTGCCAGCAGTCGGGACAAGACCCCCTACGAGCAGTACTTC. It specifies CASSRDKTPYEQYF.

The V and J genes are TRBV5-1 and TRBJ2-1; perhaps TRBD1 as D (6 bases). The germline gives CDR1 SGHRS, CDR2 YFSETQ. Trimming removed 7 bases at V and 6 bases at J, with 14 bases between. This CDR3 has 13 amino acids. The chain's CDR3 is CASFATGTNEQFF. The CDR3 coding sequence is TGCGCCAGCTTCGCGACAGGCACCAATGAGCAGTTCTTC.

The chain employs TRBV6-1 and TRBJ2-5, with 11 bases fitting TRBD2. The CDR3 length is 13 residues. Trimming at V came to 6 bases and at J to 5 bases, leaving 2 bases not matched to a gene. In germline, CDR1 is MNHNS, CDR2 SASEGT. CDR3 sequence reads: CASRLAGEETQYF. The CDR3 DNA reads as TGTGCCAGCAGACTAGCGGGAGAGGAGACCCAGTACTTC.

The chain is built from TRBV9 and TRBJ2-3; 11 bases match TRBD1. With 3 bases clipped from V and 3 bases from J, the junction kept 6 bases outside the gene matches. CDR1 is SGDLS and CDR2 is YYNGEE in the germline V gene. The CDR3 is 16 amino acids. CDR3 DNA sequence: TGTGCCAGCAGCGAGACCGGGACAGGGGGGACAGATACGCAGTATTTT. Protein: CASSETGTGGTDTQYF. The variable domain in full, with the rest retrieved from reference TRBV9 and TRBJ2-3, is DSGVTQTPKHLITATGQRVTLRCSPRSGDLSVYWYQQSLDQGLQFLIQYYNGEERAKGNILERFSAQQFPDLHSELNLSSLELGDSALYFCASSETGTGGTDTQYFGPGTRLTVL.

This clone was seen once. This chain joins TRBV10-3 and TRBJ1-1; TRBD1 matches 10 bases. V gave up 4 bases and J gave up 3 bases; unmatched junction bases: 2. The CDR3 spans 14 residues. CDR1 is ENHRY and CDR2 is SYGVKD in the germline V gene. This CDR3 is CAISAGQGDTEAFF. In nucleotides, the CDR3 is TGTGCCATCAGTGCAGGACAGGGGGACACTGAAGCTTTCTTT.

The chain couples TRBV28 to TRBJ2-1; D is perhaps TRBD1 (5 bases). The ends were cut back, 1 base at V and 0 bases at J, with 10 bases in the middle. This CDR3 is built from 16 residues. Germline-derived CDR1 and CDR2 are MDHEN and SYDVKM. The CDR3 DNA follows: TGTGCCAGCAGTTTATCTGTAAGGGGCTCCTACAATGAGCAGTTCTTC. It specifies CASSLSVRGSYNEQFF.

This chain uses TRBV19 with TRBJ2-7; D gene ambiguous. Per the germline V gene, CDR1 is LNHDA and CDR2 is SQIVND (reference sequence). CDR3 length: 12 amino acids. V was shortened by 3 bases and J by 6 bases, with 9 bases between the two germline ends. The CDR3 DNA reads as TGTGCCAGTAGTATTCTATCGGGCGAGCAGTACTTC. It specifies CASSILSGEQYF.

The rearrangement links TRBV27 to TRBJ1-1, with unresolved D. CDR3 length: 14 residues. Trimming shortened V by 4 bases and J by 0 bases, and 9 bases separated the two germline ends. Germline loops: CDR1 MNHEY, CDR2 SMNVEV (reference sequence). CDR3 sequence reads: CASSYGEMNTEAFF. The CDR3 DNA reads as TGTGCCAGCAGTTACGGGGAAATGAACACTGAAGCTTTCTTT.

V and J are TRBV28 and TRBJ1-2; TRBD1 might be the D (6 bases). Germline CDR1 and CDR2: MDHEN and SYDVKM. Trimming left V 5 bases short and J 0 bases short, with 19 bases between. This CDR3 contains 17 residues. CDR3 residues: CASSTIGGAKANYGYTF. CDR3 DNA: TGTGCCAGCAGTACCATAGGGGGGGCGAAAGCTAACTATGGCTACACCTTC.

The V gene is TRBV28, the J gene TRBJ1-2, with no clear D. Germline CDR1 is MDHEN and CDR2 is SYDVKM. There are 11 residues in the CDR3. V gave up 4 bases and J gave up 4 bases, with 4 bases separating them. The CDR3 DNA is TGTGCCAGCAGTTACGGCTATGGCTACACCTTC. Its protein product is CASSYGYGYTF.

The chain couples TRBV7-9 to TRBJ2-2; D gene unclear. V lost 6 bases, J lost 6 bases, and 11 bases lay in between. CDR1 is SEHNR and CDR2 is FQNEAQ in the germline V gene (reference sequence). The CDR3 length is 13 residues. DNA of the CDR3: TGTGCCAGCAGTCATTTAGCCGCCGGGGAGCTGTTTTTT. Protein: CASSHLAAGELFF.